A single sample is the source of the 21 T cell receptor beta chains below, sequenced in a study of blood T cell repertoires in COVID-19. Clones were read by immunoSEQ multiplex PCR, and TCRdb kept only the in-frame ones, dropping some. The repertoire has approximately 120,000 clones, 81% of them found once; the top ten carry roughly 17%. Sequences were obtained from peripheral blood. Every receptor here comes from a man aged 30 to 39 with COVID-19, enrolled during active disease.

CDR3 DNA: TGTGCCAGCAGCATCTCGGACAGTCCTGGAAACACCATATATTTT. Residues: CASSISDSPGNTIYF. The chain has TRBV11-3 and TRBJ1-3; possibly TRBD1 for D (6 bases). Germline CDR1 is SGHNT and CDR2 is YENEEA. With 5 bases removed from V and 2 bases from J, the gap between germline ends came to 13 bases. This CDR3 spans 15 amino acids.

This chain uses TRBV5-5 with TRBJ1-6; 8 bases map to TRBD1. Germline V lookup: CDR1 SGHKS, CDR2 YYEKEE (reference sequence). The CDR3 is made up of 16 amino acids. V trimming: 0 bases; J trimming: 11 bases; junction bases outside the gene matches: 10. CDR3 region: CASSLEGQVYMAPLHF. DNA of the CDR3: TGTGCCAGCAGCTTGGAGGGACAGGTCTATATGGCACCCCTCCACTTT.

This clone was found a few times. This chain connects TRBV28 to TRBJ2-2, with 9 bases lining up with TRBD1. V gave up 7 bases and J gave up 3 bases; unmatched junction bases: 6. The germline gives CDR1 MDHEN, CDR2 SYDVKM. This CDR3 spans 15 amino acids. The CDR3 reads CASTTGQGDTGELFF. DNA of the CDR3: TGTGCCAGCACCACGGGACAGGGAGACACCGGGGAGCTGTTTTTT. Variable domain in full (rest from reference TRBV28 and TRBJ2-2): DVKVTQSSRYLVKRTGEKVFLECVQDMDHENMFWYRQDPGLGLRLIYFSYDVKMKEKGDIPEGYSVSREKKERFSLILESASTNQTSMYLCASTTGQGDTGELFFGEGSRLTVL.

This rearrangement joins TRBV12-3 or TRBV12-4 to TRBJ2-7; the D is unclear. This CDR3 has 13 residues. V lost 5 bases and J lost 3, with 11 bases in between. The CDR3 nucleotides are TGTGCCAGCAGTCAAACAGTCTTCTACGAGCAGTACTTC. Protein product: CASSQTVFYEQYF.

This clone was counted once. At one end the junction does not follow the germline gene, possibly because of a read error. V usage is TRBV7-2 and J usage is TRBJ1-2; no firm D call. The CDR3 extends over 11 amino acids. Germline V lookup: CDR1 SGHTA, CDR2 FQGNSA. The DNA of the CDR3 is TGTGCCAGCAGCTTAGGAAACTTAGCCCTCTTC. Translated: CASSLGNLALF. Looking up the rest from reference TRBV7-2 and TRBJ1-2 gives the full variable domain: GAGVSQSPSNKVTEKGKDVELRCDPISGHTALYWYRQSLGQGLEFLIYFQGNSAPDKSGLPSDRFSAERTGGSVSTLTIQRTQQEDSAVYLCASSLGNLALFGSGTRLTVV.

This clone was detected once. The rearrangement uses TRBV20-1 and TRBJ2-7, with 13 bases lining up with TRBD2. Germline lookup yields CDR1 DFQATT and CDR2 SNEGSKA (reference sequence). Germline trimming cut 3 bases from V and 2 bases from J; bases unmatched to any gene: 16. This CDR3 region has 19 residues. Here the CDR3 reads CSASVERTSGSRVTYEQYF. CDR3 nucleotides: TGCAGTGCTAGTGTCGAAAGGACTAGCGGGAGTAGGGTTACCTACGAGCAGTACTTC.

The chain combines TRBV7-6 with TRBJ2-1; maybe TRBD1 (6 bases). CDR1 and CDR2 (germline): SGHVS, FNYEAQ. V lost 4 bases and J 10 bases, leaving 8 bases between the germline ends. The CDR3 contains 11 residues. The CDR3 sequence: CASSSGTEQFF. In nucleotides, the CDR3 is TGTGCCAGCAGCTCGGGGACAGAGCAGTTCTTC.

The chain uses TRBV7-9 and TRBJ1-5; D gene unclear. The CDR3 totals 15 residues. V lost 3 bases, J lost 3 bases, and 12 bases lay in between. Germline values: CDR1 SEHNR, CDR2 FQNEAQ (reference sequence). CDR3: CASSFGEEINQPQHF. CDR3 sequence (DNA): TGTGCCAGCAGCTTTGGGGAGGAGATCAATCAGCCCCAGCATTTT.

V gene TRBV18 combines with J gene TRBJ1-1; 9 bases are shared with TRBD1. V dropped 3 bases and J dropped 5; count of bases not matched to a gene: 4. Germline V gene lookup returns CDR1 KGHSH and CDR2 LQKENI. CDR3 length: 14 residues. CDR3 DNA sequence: TGTGCCAGCTCACCTCGGGACAGGGCAACTGAAGCTTTCTTT. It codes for CASSPRDRATEAFF.

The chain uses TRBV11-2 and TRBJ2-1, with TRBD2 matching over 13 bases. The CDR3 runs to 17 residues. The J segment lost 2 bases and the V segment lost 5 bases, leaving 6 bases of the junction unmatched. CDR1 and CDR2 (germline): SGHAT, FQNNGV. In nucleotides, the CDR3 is TGTGCCAGCAGCGGAATACTAGCGGGAGGGCCCTACAATGAGCAGTTCTTC. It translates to CASSGILAGGPYNEQFF.

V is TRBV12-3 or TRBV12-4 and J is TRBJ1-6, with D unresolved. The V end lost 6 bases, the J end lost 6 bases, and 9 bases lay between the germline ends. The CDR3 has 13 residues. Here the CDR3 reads CASSFSPNSPLHF. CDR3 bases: TGTGCCAGCAGCTTTTCCCCTAATTCACCCCTCCACTTT.

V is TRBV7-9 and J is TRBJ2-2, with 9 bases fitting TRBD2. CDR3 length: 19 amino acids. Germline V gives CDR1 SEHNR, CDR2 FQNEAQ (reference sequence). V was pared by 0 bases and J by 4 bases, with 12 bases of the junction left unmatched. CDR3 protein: CASSLARVRGRALTGELFF. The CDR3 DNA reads TGTGCCAGCAGCTTAGCGCGAGTTCGCGGGAGGGCTCTCACCGGGGAGCTGTTTTTT.

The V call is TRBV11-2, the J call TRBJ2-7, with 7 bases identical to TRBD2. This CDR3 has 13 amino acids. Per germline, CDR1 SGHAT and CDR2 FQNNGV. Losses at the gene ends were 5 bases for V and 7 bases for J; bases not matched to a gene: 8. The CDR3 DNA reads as TGTGCCAGCAGCGCCATAGAGGGAGGGGAGCAGTACTTC. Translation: CASSAIEGGEQYF.

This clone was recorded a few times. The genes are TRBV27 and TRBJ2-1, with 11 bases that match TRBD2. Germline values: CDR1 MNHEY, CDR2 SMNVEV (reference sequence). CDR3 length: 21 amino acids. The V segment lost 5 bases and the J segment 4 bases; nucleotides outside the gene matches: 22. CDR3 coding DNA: TGTGCCAGCAGTGCCTCTCCTTTACTAGCGGGAGTGGCTCAAGGATACAATGAGCAGTTCTTC. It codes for CASSASPLLAGVAQGYNEQFF.

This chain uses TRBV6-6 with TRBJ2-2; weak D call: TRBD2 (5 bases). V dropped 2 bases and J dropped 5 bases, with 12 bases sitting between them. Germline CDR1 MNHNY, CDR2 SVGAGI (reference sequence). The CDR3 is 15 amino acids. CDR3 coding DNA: TGTGCCAGCAGTTACGTTGCGGGTGTTACCGGGGAGCTGTTTTTT. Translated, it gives CASSYVAGVTGELFF.

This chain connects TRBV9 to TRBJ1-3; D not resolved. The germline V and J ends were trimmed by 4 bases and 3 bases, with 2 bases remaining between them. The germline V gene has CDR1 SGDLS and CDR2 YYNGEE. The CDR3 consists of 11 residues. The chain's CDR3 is CASSLGNTIYF. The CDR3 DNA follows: TGTGCCAGCAGCCTTGGAAACACCATATATTTT.

CDR3 nucleotides: TGTGCCAGCAGACGCGGACTAGCGGAACAAGAGACCCAGTACTTC. Translated: CASRRGLAEQETQYF. The V and J genes are TRBV27 and TRBJ2-5; TRBD2 matches 10 bases. V gave up 6 bases and J gave up 2 bases; unmatched junction bases: 6. CDR1 and CDR2 from the germline V gene are MNHEY and SMNVEV (reference sequence). The CDR3 is 15 amino acids.

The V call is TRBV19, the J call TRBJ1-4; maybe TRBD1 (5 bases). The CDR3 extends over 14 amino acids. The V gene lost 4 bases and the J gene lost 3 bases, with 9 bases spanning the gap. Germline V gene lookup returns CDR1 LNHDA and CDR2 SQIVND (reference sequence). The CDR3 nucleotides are TGTGCCAGTAGTAACAGGCGATCTAATGAAAAACTGTTTTTT. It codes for CASSNRRSNEKLFF.

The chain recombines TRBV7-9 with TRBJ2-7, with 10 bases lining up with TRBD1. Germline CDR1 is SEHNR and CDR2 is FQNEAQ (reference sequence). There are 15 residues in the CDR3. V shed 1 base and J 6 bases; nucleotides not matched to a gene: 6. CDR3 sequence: CASSLGGTGAGEQYF. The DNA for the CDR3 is TGTGCCAGCAGCTTAGGTGGGACAGGGGCAGGCGAGCAGTACTTC.

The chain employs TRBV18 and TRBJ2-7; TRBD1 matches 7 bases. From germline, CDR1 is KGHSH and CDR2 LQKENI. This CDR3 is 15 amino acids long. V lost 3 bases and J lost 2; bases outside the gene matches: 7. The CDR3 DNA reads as TGTGCCAGCTCACCCGCCGGGACAGTGACCTACGAGCAGTACTTC. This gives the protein CASSPAGTVTYEQYF. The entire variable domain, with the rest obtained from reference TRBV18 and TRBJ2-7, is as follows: NAGVMQNPRHLVRRRGQEARLRCSPMKGHSHVYWYRQLPEEGLKFMVYLQKENIIDESGMPKERFSAEFPKEGPSILRIQQVVRGDSAAYFCASSPAGTVTYEQYFGPGTRLTVT.

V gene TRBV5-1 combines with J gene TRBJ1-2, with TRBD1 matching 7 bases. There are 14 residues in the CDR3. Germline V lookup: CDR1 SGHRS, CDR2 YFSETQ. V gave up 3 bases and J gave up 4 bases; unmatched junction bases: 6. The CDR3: CASSSATGSYGYTF. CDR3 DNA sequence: TGCGCCAGCAGCTCGGCGACAGGGAGCTATGGCTACACCTTC.